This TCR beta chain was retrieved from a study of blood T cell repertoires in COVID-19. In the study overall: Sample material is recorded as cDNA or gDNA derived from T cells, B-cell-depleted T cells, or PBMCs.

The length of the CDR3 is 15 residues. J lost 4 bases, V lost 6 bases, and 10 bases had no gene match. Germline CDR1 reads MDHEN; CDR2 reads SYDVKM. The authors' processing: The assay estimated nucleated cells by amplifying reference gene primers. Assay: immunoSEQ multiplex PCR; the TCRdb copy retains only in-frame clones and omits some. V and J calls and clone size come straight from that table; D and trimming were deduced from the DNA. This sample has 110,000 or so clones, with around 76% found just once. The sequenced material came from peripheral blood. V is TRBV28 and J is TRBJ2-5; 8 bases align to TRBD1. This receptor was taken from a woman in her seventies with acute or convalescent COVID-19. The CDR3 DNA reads TGTGCCAGCAGCCAGACAGGGGAGTTCGGAGAGACCCAGTACTTC. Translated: CASSQTGEFGETQYF. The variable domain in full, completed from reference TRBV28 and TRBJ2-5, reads DVKVTQSSRYLVKRTGEKVFLECVQDMDHENMFWYRQDPGLGLRLIYFSYDVKMKEKGDIPEGYSVSREKKERFSLILESASTNQTSMYLCASSQTGEFGETQYFGPGTRLLVL.